This TCR beta chain stems from a study of cytomegalovirus exposure and HLA in healthy donors. V gave up 3 bases and J gave up 1 base, with 19 bases separating them. This CDR3 contains 17 residues. Germline CDR1 is SEHNR and CDR2 is FQNEAQ (reference sequence). With respect to this clone: The antigen remains unidentified.

Study-wide findings and caveats: Testing in vitro showed a few CMV-associated chains specific for CMV antigens.

The PCR contained 60 Vbeta and 13 Jbeta primers. Sequencing was performed with immunoSEQ multiplex PCR; in TCRdb, only in-frame clones are kept and a portion is missing. This sample contains about 77,000 clones. This receptor was identified in a middle-aged man in good health and CMV-seropositive. Specimen: PBMCs. V gene TRBV7-9 combines with J gene TRBJ2-7; tentative D call: TRBD1 (5 bases). In DNA form, the CDR3 reads TGTGCCAGCAGCTTCCCCCAGGGCCATACCACATCCTACGAGCAGTACTTC. Translation gives CASSFPQGHTTSYEQYF.